Below, 28 T cell receptor beta chains from the same sample are listed, as sequenced in a study of blood T cell dynamics during melanoma immunotherapy. This table comes from immunoSEQ multiplex PCR, and its TCRdb copy is limited to in-frame clones, with some not included. The sample yields 10,000 to 15,000 clones, 86% seen once. Noted time point: pre-treatment baseline. The sequenced sample was blood, obtained from a patient treated with checkpoint blockade. These receptors originate from a human donor with melanoma.

The gene calls are TRBV20-1 and TRBJ2-7; D is uncertain. V dropped 0 bases and J dropped 5 bases, with 5 bases sitting between them. Germline V gene sequence: CDR1 DFQATT, CDR2 SNEGSKA (reference sequence). The CDR3 contains 11 residues. The CDR3 sequence is CSARDYDEQYF. The CDR3 nucleotides read TGCAGTGCTAGAGATTACGACGAGCAGTACTTC.

The CDR3 is CASSLPGTEAFF. The CDR3 DNA follows: TGTGCCAGCAGCCTCCCCGGGACAGAAGCTTTCTTT. J is TRBJ1-1 and V is TRBV7-9; tentatively, D is TRBD1 (6 bases). Germline CDR1 is SEHNR and CDR2 is FQNEAQ (reference sequence). V was pared by 5 bases and J by 8 bases, with 12 bases between. The CDR3 runs 12 residues.

This clone was seen a single time. The chain couples TRBV5-6 to TRBJ2-3, with TRBD1 matching 7 bases. Trimming took 2 bases from V and 0 from J; bases not matched to a gene: 6. Germline CDR1 is SGHDT and CDR2 is YYEEEE. The CDR3 sequence is 16 residues long. The CDR3 DNA follows: TGTGCCAGCAGCTTCCCAGGGGGTGTTAGCACAGATACGCAGTATTTT. Its protein product is CASSFPGGVSTDTQYF.

Comment on this clone: An end of the junction does not agree with germline; a read error may underlie this. The chain carries TRBV6-1 and TRBJ1-1, with TRBD1 matching 7 bases. Per germline, CDR1 MNHNS and CDR2 SASEGT. This CDR3 has 13 amino acids. CDR3 sequence: CASREGQNAEAFF. CDR3 DNA: TGTGCCAGCAGGGAGGGACAGAACGCTGAAGCTTTCTTT.

The V call is TRBV6-5, the J call TRBJ2-1; 9 nucleotides align to TRBD2. The CDR3 spans 16 residues. The junction had 4 bases not matched to a gene; V was cut back by 0 bases and J by 4 bases. The germline CDR1 and CDR2 sequences are MNHEY and SVGAGI. CDR3 amino acids: CASSYSPSGGYNEQFF. CDR3 coding DNA: TGTGCCAGCAGTTACTCCCCCAGCGGGGGGTACAATGAGCAGTTCTTC.

This clone was observed a single time. J is TRBJ2-1 and V is TRBV18; a possible D gene is TRBD2 (5 bases). There are 15 residues in the CDR3. The germline V and J ends were trimmed by 4 bases and 9 bases, with 19 bases remaining between them. From germline, CDR1 is KGHSH and CDR2 LQKENI. The DNA for the CDR3 is TGTGCCAGCTCACGCTCCGATGTTCGGGAAGGTGAGCAGTTCTTC. Protein sequence: CASSRSDVREGEQFF. Full variable domain (remainder filled in from reference TRBV18 and TRBJ2-1): NAGVMQNPRHLVRRRGQEARLRCSPMKGHSHVYWYRQLPEEGLKFMVYLQKENIIDESGMPKERFSAEFPKEGPSILRIQQVVRGDSAAYFCASSRSDVREGEQFFGPGTRLTVL.

The sample holds one count of this clone. This chain connects TRBV1 to TRBJ2-7; TRBD2 was called by the table and not checked on the DNA. TRBV1 constitutes a pseudogene. This CDR3 has 18 amino acids. The CDR3 coding sequence is TGCACCAGCAGCCAAGAGGACCCCCGGGGGGGCCGGGCCTACGAGCAGTACTTC. Its protein is CTSSQEDPRGGRAYEQYF.

This chain connects TRBV25-1 to TRBJ2-2; unclear D gene. Germline V gene data show CDR1 as MGHDK and CDR2 as SYGVNS. The V end lost 5 bases, the J end lost 6 bases, and 13 bases lay between the germline ends. The CDR3 extends over 14 amino acids. The CDR3 DNA follows: TGTGCCAGCAGTCATCCGACCTGGTCCGGGGAGCTGTTTTTT. Translating it yields CASSHPTWSGELFF.

This rearrangement joins TRBV27 to TRBJ1-2; 8 bases map to TRBD1. V lost 5 bases, J lost 7 bases, and 9 bases stayed unmatched. There are 14 residues in the CDR3. Per the germline V gene, CDR1 is MNHEY and CDR2 is SMNVEV (reference sequence). DNA for the CDR3: TGTGCCAGCAGTACCCAGGGGGCGCGGAGTGGCTACACCTTC. This encodes CASSTQGARSGYTF.

The chain uses TRBV7-9 and TRBJ2-7; 9 bases line up with TRBD2. CDR1 is SEHNR and CDR2 is FQNEAQ in the germline V gene (reference sequence). The length of the CDR3 is 18 residues. Trimming took 5 bases from V and 0 from J; bases not matched to a gene: 14. The CDR3 reads CASSQFGAGGSTSYEQYF. The CDR3 region has the DNA TGTGCCAGCAGCCAATTCGGGGCGGGAGGGTCAACCTCCTACGAGCAGTACTTC.

The chain employs TRBV7-6 and TRBJ2-3; D not resolved. The germline gives CDR1 SGHVS, CDR2 FNYEAQ. The CDR3 extends over 12 amino acids. Trimming stripped 5 bases from V and 8 bases from J, with 11 bases between. DNA for the CDR3: TGTGCCAGCAGCGTAAGTGGAACTACGCAGTATTTT. It encodes CASSVSGTTQYF.

This chain links TRBV11-2 with TRBJ1-4; 7 bases fit TRBD1. CDR3 length: 16 amino acids. In germline, CDR1 is SGHAT, CDR2 FQNNGV. Germline trimming cut 5 bases from V and 3 bases from J; bases unmatched to any gene: 9. The CDR3 protein is CASSHVGGRPNEKLFF. In nucleotides, the CDR3 is TGTGCCAGCAGCCATGTAGGGGGCCGGCCTAATGAAAAACTGTTTTTT.

This chain links TRBV7-2 with TRBJ1-2; 7 bases fit TRBD1. The CDR3 is made up of 14 amino acids. CDR1 SGHTA and CDR2 FQGNSA come from the germline V gene. Unmatched junction bases numbered 7, after V lost 5 bases and J lost 4 bases. The CDR3 loop reads CASSTEQGFYGYTF. CDR3 bases: TGTGCCAGCAGCACGGAACAGGGGTTCTATGGCTACACCTTC.

This clone was seen a single time. The chain carries TRBV7-9 and TRBJ2-7, with D possibly TRBD1 on 6 matching bases. Looked up from germline, CDR1 is SEHNR and CDR2 is FQNEAQ (reference sequence). CDR3 length equals 14 residues. Trimming cost V 5 bases and J 2 bases, with 13 bases left between them. The CDR3 protein is CASSPRDKPYEQYF. For the CDR3, the DNA is TGTGCCAGCAGCCCCCGGGACAAACCCTACGAGCAGTACTTC.

This sequence joins TRBV6-1 and TRBJ1-2; the match to TRBD1 covers 8 bases. This CDR3 contains 12 residues. CDR1 MNHNS and CDR2 SASEGT come from the germline V gene. Trimming removed 8 bases from V and 5 bases from J; junction bases left unmatched: 4. DNA for the CDR3: TGTGCCAGCTCTAGACAGGGGTATGGCTACACCTTC. This gives the protein CASSRQGYGYTF.

In DNA form, the CDR3 reads TGTGCCAGCAGTTTAGACAGGGGGACCAATGCCTACAATGAGCAGTTCTTC. Amino acids: CASSLDRGTNAYNEQFF. The chain recombines TRBV27 with TRBJ2-1, with 9 bases lining up with TRBD1. Germline V gene data show CDR1 as MNHEY and CDR2 as SMNVEV (reference sequence). After removal of 2 bases from V and 2 bases from J, the junction contained 7 bases not matched to a gene. The length of the CDR3 is 17 residues.

This chain links TRBV6-1 with TRBJ1-1; D remains unclear. Germline V gives CDR1 MNHNS, CDR2 SASEGT. V dropped 8 bases and J dropped 2 bases, with 15 bases sitting between them. This CDR3 has 14 amino acids. CDR3 region: CASEGWVGNTEAFF. As DNA, the CDR3 is TGTGCCAGCGAAGGTTGGGTAGGTAACACTGAAGCTTTCTTT.

V usage is TRBV6-5 and J usage is TRBJ2-7; TRBD2 matches 11 bases. The V gene end was trimmed by 5 bases and the J gene end by 3 bases; junction bases not matched to a gene: 6. The germline CDR1 and CDR2 sequences are MNHEY and SVGAGI. The CDR3 loop spans 15 amino acids. Written as DNA, the CDR3 is TGTGCCAGCAGTGCCGCTAGCGGGGGGCTCTACGAGCAGTACTTC. Encoded protein: CASSAASGGLYEQYF.

The V gene is TRBV7-3, the J gene TRBJ2-1; TRBD2 agrees at 11 bases. J was trimmed by 7 bases and V by 0 bases; bases with no gene match: 5. The CDR3 length is 16 residues. CDR1 SGHTA and CDR2 FQGTGA come from the germline V gene. The CDR3 DNA reads TGTGCCAGCAGCTTAACTAGCGGGAGGGATACGAATGAGCAGTTCTTC. Its protein is CASSLTSGRDTNEQFF.

V usage is TRBV6-5 and J usage is TRBJ1-2, with D possibly being TRBD1 (6 bases). V shed 6 bases and J shed 7 bases, with 12 bases lying between them. The CDR3 spans 12 residues. The V gene's germline CDR1 is MNHEY and CDR2 SVGAGI. The CDR3 spells CASRAGDSGYTF. The CDR3 DNA reads as TGTGCCAGCAGGGCAGGGGACTCTGGCTACACCTTC.

The chain combines TRBV4-1 with TRBJ2-1; 8 bases match TRBD2. The V and J ends lost 4 bases and 4 bases, in that order; junction bases with no gene match: 9. The CDR3 totals 16 residues. CDR1 and CDR2 from the germline V gene are MGHRA and YSYEKL. The DNA for the CDR3 is TGCGCCAGCAGCCTTTCCGGGGGCGGGGGGTACAATGAGCAGTTCTTC. Amino acid sequence: CASSLSGGGGYNEQFF.

This clone was observed a few times. V usage is TRBV7-8 and J usage is TRBJ2-7; weak D call: TRBD2 (6 bases). V was pared by 1 base and J by 1 base, with 11 bases between. The germline V gene encodes CDR1 SGHVS and CDR2 FQNEAQ. This CDR3 comprises 15 residues. CDR3 loop: CASSLGFGGSYEQYF. The DNA for the CDR3 is TGTGCCAGCAGCTTAGGTTTCGGGGGATCCTACGAGCAGTACTTC. Full variable domain (outside the CDR3, taken from reference TRBV7-8 and TRBJ2-7): GAGVSQSPRYKVAKRGQDVALRCDPISGHVSLFWYQQALGQGPEFLTYFQNEAQLDKSGLPSDRFFAERPEGSVSTLKIQRTQQEDSAVYLCASSLGFGGSYEQYFGPGTRLTVT.

This rearrangement joins TRBV5-1 to TRBJ2-2; TRBD2 matches 13 bases. CDR1 and CDR2 (germline): SGHRS, YFSETQ. This CDR3 spans 16 amino acids. The V and J ends lost 3 bases and 6 bases, in that order; junction bases with no gene match: 5. The CDR3 region is CASSYGLAGVSGELFF. CDR3 bases: TGCGCCAGCAGCTACGGACTAGCGGGAGTGTCCGGGGAGCTGTTTTTT. Variable domain in full (rest from reference TRBV5-1 and TRBJ2-2): KAGVTQTPRYLIKTRGQQVTLSCSPISGHRSVSWYQQTPGQGLQFLFEYFSETQRNKGNFPGRFSGRQFSNSRSEMNVSTLELGDSALYLCASSYGLAGVSGELFFGEGSRLTVL.

This chain uses TRBV5-4 with TRBJ1-2; D not resolved. CDR3 size: 15 residues. Germline V lookup: CDR1 SGHNT, CDR2 YYREEE (reference sequence). V lost 3 bases, J lost 6 bases, and 18 bases lay in between. CDR3 DNA sequence: TGTGCCAGCAGCTCTACAGTTCTGGGGAGGGATGGCTACACCTTC. This encodes CASSSTVLGRDGYTF. Full variable domain (missing parts from reference TRBV5-4 and TRBJ1-2): ETGVTQSPTHLIKTRGQQVTLRCSSQSGHNTVSWYQQALGQGPQFIFQYYREEENGRGNFPPRFSGLQFPNYSSELNVNALELDDSALYLCASSSTVLGRDGYTFGSGTRLTVV.

This sequence joins TRBV9 and TRBJ1-3; the match to TRBD1 covers 7 bases. V was clipped by 0 bases and J by 3 bases; unmatched bases: 3. The CDR3 spans 15 residues. CDR1 and CDR2 (germline): SGDLS, YYNGEE. This chain's CDR3 is CASSVGGGFGNTIYF. The CDR3 bases are TGTGCCAGCAGCGTAGGAGGGGGCTTTGGAAACACCATATATTTT.

The genes are TRBV4-1 and TRBJ2-4; 8 positions match TRBD2. Germline values: CDR1 MGHRA, CDR2 YSYEKL. The CDR3 length is 15 residues. V trimming: 4 bases; J trimming: 6 bases; junction bases outside the gene matches: 8. The CDR3 region has the DNA TGCGCCAGCAGCCCCGGGGCGGGGGGACTAAACATTCAGTACTTC. Translation gives CASSPGAGGLNIQYF.

The J gene is TRBJ2-3, the V gene TRBV6-5; no definite D call. Deletions cut 6 bases from V and 4 bases from J, with 8 bases between. The CDR3 extends over 12 amino acids. Germline loops: CDR1 MNHEY, CDR2 SVGAGI. The CDR3 nucleotides are TGTGCCAGCAGGGATCGTCCAGATACGCAGTATTTT. Translation gives CASRDRPDTQYF.

The V gene is TRBV7-9, the J gene TRBJ1-2; D uncertain. Germline CDR1 reads SEHNR; CDR2 reads FQNEAQ (reference sequence). Trimming pared 1 base from V and 4 bases from J, leaving 4 bases between. CDR3 length: 12 residues. DNA of the CDR3: TGTGCCAGCAGCTTAGTATCCTATGGCTACACCTTC. As protein: CASSLVSYGYTF.